The 24 T cell receptor beta chains below were found in one sample sequenced in a study of tumor-infiltrating lymphocytes in primary liver carcinoma. Blood RNA was derived from unsorted whole blood, and germline DNA was extracted too. cDNA specific to TCR beta was made from approximately 0.55 ug of total RNA, with a constant-region primer employed for priming. Slightly modified ARM-PCR served as the procedure for the TCR beta libraries. These libraries came from three rounds of nested multiplex PCR. The first two PCR rounds, roughly 10 cycles each, used TRBV1-TRBV30 forward primers and a C-beta reverse primer. From the multiplex PCR reads, TCRdb called clonotypes with MiXCR, one entry per CDR3 protein. The table includes 300,000 to 350,000 distinct CDR3 sequences, 45% to 70% detected once. Sample: peripheral blood. These receptors all stem from a woman in her 30s with primary liver carcinoma and hepatitis B virus infection.

Regarding this clonotype: At one of its ends the junction is not consistent with the germline gene, which may arise from a read error. The chain couples TRBV7-9 to TRBJ2-7, with D possibly matching TRBD2 (7 bases). Germline CDR1 SEHNR, CDR2 FQNEAQ (reference sequence). The CDR3 runs 16 residues. The chain's CDR3 is CASGLFGRGASYEQYF. CDR3 in DNA: TGTGCCAGCGGCTTATTCGGCCGGGGGGCATCCTACGAGCAGTACTTC.

The chain combines TRBV5-6 with TRBJ2-2, with TRBD2 matching 7 bases. The trim removed 5 bases at V and 7 bases at J, leaving 14 bases unmatched. Looked up from germline, CDR1 is SGHDT and CDR2 is YYEEEE. The CDR3 is made up of 16 amino acids. The CDR3 nucleotides are TGTGCCAGCAGTTACCGGGGGACTAAGTTCAACGGGGAGCTGTTTTTT. Protein: CASSYRGTKFNGELFF.

Turning to this clonotype: The junction does not match germline at one end; this may be a read error. J is TRBJ1-3 and V is TRBV5-5; the D gene is possibly TRBD1 (5 bases). The CDR3 consists of 15 residues. Looked up from germline, CDR1 is SGHKS and CDR2 is YYEKEE (reference sequence). The CDR3 sequence is CASSSVAGYGNTVYF. The CDR3 DNA sequence: TGTGCCAGCAGCTCAGTGGCAGGGTACGGAAACACCGTATATTTT.

This clonotype was counted a few times. A much larger clonotype is one base distant, so this may be a read error. The rearrangement uses TRBV11-3 and TRBJ2-1, with 7 bases aligning to TRBD2. J was trimmed by 8 bases and V by 4 bases; bases with no gene match: 14. The CDR3 runs to 16 residues. The germline V gene has CDR1 SGHNT and CDR2 YENEEA. The CDR3 DNA is TGTGCCAGCAGCTATCCTCGGGGGGAGTGGAGGGATGAGCAGTTCTTC. Residues: CASSYPRGEWRDEQFF.

Remarks on this clonotype: Just one base apart from a much larger clone, this may be a read error. The chain uses TRBV6-2 or TRBV6-3 and TRBJ2-2; D ambiguous. Germline V gene lookup returns CDR1 MNHEY and CDR2 SVGEGT. Trimming took 6 bases from V and 2 from J, leaving 10 bases between them. There are 14 residues in the CDR3. Here the CDR3 reads CASSLNDNTGELFF. Here the CDR3 DNA reads TGTGCCAGCAGCCTAAACGATAACACCGGGGAGCTGTTTTTT.

For this clonotype: A much bigger clone sits one base away, suggesting this may be a read error. This chain connects TRBV6-5 to TRBJ1-2; D is ambiguous. CDR3 size: 13 residues. V lost 6 bases and J 3 bases, leaving 11 bases between the germline ends. CDR1 MNHEY and CDR2 SVGAGI come from the germline V gene. As DNA, the CDR3 is TGTGCCAGCAGCAACGACGGGGACTATGGCTACACCTTC. Residues: CASSNDGDYGYTF.

The chain combines TRBV4-1 with TRBJ2-1; D is unresolved. V was shortened by 4 bases and J by 7 bases, with 17 bases between the two germline ends. The CDR3 runs to 15 residues. Germline V gives CDR1 MGHRA, CDR2 YSYEKL. As DNA, the CDR3 is TGCGCCAGCAGCCGAAATCCTCGACTCCAGAATGAGCAGTTCTTC. Translation: CASSRNPRLQNEQFF.

This clonotype has at least ten counts. The V gene is TRBV4-1, the J gene TRBJ2-1, with D possibly being TRBD2 (5 bases). CDR3 length: 17 residues. The germline V gene encodes CDR1 MGHRA and CDR2 YSYEKL. V gave up 1 base and J gave up 7 bases, with 20 bases separating them. Here the CDR3 DNA reads TGCGCCAGCAGCCAAGGACTATTGATCTCCAGCGGAAATGAGCAGTTCTTC. As protein: CASSQGLLISSGNEQFF.

On this clonotype itself: A read error is possible here, since a much larger clone lies one base away. The DNA for the CDR3 is TGTGCCAGCAGCACCCCCCAGGCAGGTTACACCGGGGAGCTGTTTTTT. It translates to CASSTPQAGYTGELFF. This chain uses TRBV5-6 with TRBJ2-2; D not certain. Germline assignment: CDR1 SGHDT and CDR2 YYEEEE. The CDR3 length is 16 residues. Trimming took off 4 bases at V and 3 bases at J, with 16 bases between the two ends.

The count of this clonotype is one. This may be a read error, as it is one base from a much larger clone. This CDR3 is missing its conserved last phenylalanine or tryptophan, likely due to a read error. The chain's CDR3 is CASSPSSAEQFL. CDR3 DNA: TGTGCCAGCAGTCCCTCTTCTGCCGAGCAGTTCCTC. The chain uses TRBV6-6 and TRBJ2-1; unclear D gene. This CDR3 is 12 amino acids long. Germline V gene lookup returns CDR1 MNHNY and CDR2 SVGAGI (reference sequence). V was pared by 5 bases and J by 10 bases, with 12 bases between.

To note about this clonotype: A much larger clone sits a single nucleotide away, making a read error possible. This chain joins TRBV4-1 and TRBJ2-1; either TRBD1 or TRBD2 may supply D (5 bases each). V dropped 4 bases and J dropped 12 bases, with 25 bases sitting between them. The CDR3 is 16 amino acids. Germline V gives CDR1 MGHRA, CDR2 YSYEKL. CDR3 protein: CASSPQVALGSGGQFF. DNA of the CDR3: TGCGCCAGCAGCCCACAGGTGGCCCTCGGCAGTGGAGGGCAGTTCTTC.

A few counts support this clonotype. The rearrangement joins TRBV6-5 to TRBJ1-5; 7 positions match TRBD1. This CDR3 region has 14 residues. J was trimmed by 16 bases and V by 8 bases; bases with no gene match: 20. Germline V gene data show CDR1 as MNHEY and CDR2 as SVGAGI. CDR3 region: CASRPQQGGQPHHF. Written as DNA, the CDR3 is TGTGCCAGCCGACCTCAGCAGGGGGGCCAGCCACATCATTTT.

To note about this clonotype: This may stem from a read error, because a much larger clone lies one nucleotide away. The chain recombines TRBV6-5 with TRBJ2-6; no clear D. CDR1 and CDR2 (germline): MNHEY, SVGAGI. There are 14 residues in the CDR3. The CDR3 sequence: CASSIFSGVNVLTF. CDR3 bases: TGTGCCAGCAGTATATTCTCTGGGGTCAACGTCCTGACTTTC.

On this clonotype itself: This may stem from a read error, because a much larger clone lies one nucleotide away. The CDR3 sequence: CASSCGSTDTQYF. CDR3 DNA sequence: TGTGCCAGCAGTTGCGGGAGCACAGATACGCAGTATTTT. The J gene is TRBJ2-3, the V gene TRBV28, with a weak D call TRBD2 (5 bases). This CDR3 is 13 amino acids long. Germline-derived CDR1 and CDR2 are MDHEN and SYDVKM. Trimming pared 4 bases from V and 0 bases from J, leaving 5 bases between.

The chain carries TRBV7-8 and TRBJ1-5; D is ambiguous. This CDR3 spans 15 amino acids. V lost 1 base and J lost 0, with 7 bases in between. Germline values: CDR1 SGHVS, CDR2 FQNEAQ. This chain's CDR3 is CASSLEATSNQPQHF. CDR3 coding DNA: TGTGCCAGCAGCTTAGAAGCCACTAGCAATCAGCCCCAGCATTTT.

Concerning this clonotype: A clone one base away is much larger, so this may be a read error. Here the CDR3 DNA reads TGCGCCAGCAGCCAATTCGGCGGGGAGCTGTTATTT. Its translation is CASSQFGGELLF. The chain carries TRBV4-1 and TRBJ2-2, with D maybe TRBD2 (6 bases). CDR1 and CDR2 from the germline V gene are MGHRA and YSYEKL. This CDR3 is built from 12 residues.

This clonotype occurred many times. The V call is TRBV2, the J call TRBJ2-3; 9 bases line up with TRBD2. CDR3 length equals 15 residues. Germline V gives CDR1 SNHLY, CDR2 FYNNEI. V shed 8 bases, J shed 0 bases, and the junction held 6 bases outside the gene matches. In DNA form, the CDR3 reads TGTGCCAGCGCTAGCGGGACGGCGAGCACAGATACGCAGTATTTT. It yields the protein CASASGTASTDTQYF.

On this clonotype: A clone one base away is much larger, so this may be a read error. This chain connects TRBV29-1 to TRBJ2-2; perhaps TRBD2 as D (6 bases). There are 15 residues in the CDR3. Germline V gene data show CDR1 as SQVTM and CDR2 as ANQGSEA. CDR3 nucleotides: TGCAGCGTTGACGGGGGTGGTGTGGACACCGGGGGGCTGTTTTTT. Translation gives CSVDGGGVDTGGLFF.

Of note for this clonotype: This CDR3 fails to terminate in the conserved phenylalanine or tryptophan, so it likely reflects a read error. The rearrangement links TRBV11-2 to TRBJ2-7; D uncertain. Germline CDR1 and CDR2: SGHAT and FQNNGV. The germline V and J ends were trimmed by 7 bases and 1 base, with 14 bases remaining between them. The CDR3 sequence is 14 residues long. CDR3 DNA: TGTGCCAGCAACCCCGTCGACGGATCCTACGAGCAGTACTCC. Protein sequence: CASNPVDGSYEQYS.

About this clonotype: A read error is possible here, since a much larger clone lies one base away. The chain recombines TRBV4-2 with TRBJ1-2; D possibly corresponds to TRBD1 (6 bases). Germline values: CDR1 LGHNA, CDR2 YNFKEQ. The CDR3 is 15 residues long. Trimming shortened V by 7 bases and J by 5 bases, and 20 bases separated the two germline ends. The DNA of the CDR3 is TGTGCCAGCATCCCTCGGTCAGGGGCTGATTATGGCTACACCTTC. This codes for CASIPRSGADYGYTF.

For this clonotype: The junction departs from the called germline gene at one end, perhaps through a read error. The CDR3 bases are TGTGCCAGCAGTTACCCCGGCACCCATGAGCAGTCCTTC. This translates into CASSYPGTHEQSF. The chain links TRBV6-6 to TRBJ2-1; no reliable D call. CDR1 and CDR2 (germline): MNHNY, SVGAGI (reference sequence). The CDR3 totals 13 residues.

This clonotype was detected ten times or more. The CDR3 here is CSVGEGGRSYEQYF. The CDR3 DNA reads as TGCAGCGTTGGGGAGGGCGGGAGGTCCTACGAGCAGTACTTC. This chain uses TRBV29-1 with TRBJ2-7; 8 positions agree with TRBD2. The junction had 6 bases not matched to a gene; V was cut back by 4 bases and J by 1 base. The CDR3 length is 14 residues. Germline assignment: CDR1 SQVTM and CDR2 ANQGSEA.

Of note for this clonotype: Compared with germline, one end of the junction differs, possibly owing to a read error. CDR3 sequence reads: CTSSLGLAGPNEQFF. Here the CDR3 DNA reads TGTACCAGCAGCTTAGGACTAGCGGGACCCAATGAGCAGTTCTTC. V is TRBV13 and J is TRBJ2-1, with TRBD2 matching 12 bases. This CDR3 comprises 15 residues. Germline V gene lookup returns CDR1 PRHDT and CDR2 FYEKMQ (reference sequence).

A remark on this clonotype: This likely comes from a read error, as the CDR3 has no conserved phenylalanine or tryptophan at its end. This rearrangement joins TRBV11-3 to TRBJ2-3; 9 bases line up with TRBD2. CDR3 length equals 16 residues. Trimming took 1 base from V and 5 from J; bases not matched to a gene: 7. Germline V CDR1 and CDR2: SGHNT, YENEEA. The CDR3 sequence: CASSLGLAVLGDTQYL. The CDR3 nucleotides are TGTGCCAGCAGCTTAGGACTAGCGGTTTTGGGAGATACGCAGTATTTG.